This T cell receptor (beta chain) was obtained from a study of cytotoxic CD8 clonotypes in ibrutinib-treated CLL. Background on the study: Among patients, roughly 25 responded partially and 2 completely; some 15 then stayed remitted and some twelve progressed after median approximately 70 months. Study outcomes and limitations: Starting clonality was above that of age-matched healthy donors and tracked circulating CD8+ T-cell counts. Stable or contracted on treatment, public clonotypes were also uncommon.

Details on this clone: The antigen remains undetermined.

The CDR3 is 17 amino acids. V was trimmed by 2 bases and J by 0 bases, leaving 17 bases between them. Germline loops: CDR1 SGDLS, CDR2 YYNGEE. The table came from immunoSEQ multiplex PCR; TCRdb's copy has only in-frame clones and leaves some out. The profile shows approximately 60,000 clones, around 60% of them singletons. The chain couples TRBV9 to TRBJ1-2; tentative D call: TRBD1 (5 bases). Sequenced material: PBMCs, taken after 24 months of ibrutinib treatment. The TCR sequence derives from a human donor with chronic lymphocytic leukemia. CDR3 loop: CASSVIAGPTANYGYTF. For the CDR3, the DNA is TGTGCCAGCAGCGTTATAGCAGGGCCCACAGCTAACTATGGCTACACCTTC.